Shown below are 24 T cell receptor beta chains from a single sample sequenced in a study of blood T cell repertoires in COVID-19. TCRdb's copy holds only in-frame clones and misses some; the assay was immunoSEQ multiplex PCR. The sample contains 300,000 to 450,000 clones, 88% of which appear only once. Sequencing was carried out using PBMCs or T cells enriched from blood (not recorded which). These receptors were taken from a woman aged 30 to 39 who had been exposed to COVID-19.

V is TRBV2 and J is TRBJ1-6, with TRBD1 as a possible D gene (5 bases). V shed 0 bases and J shed 10 bases, with 16 bases lying between them. Germline CDR1 reads SNHLY; CDR2 reads FYNNEI. CDR3 length: 16 amino acids. The CDR3 bases are TGTGCCAGCAGTGAAGCGCGGGGCAGGTTTGCCTCACCCCTCCACTTT. It translates to CASSEARGRFASPLHF.

The rearrangement links TRBV3-1 (or the pseudogene TRBV3-2) to TRBJ2-1, with 14 bases that match TRBD2. Germline V gene sequence: CDR1 LGHDT, CDR2 YNNKEL (reference sequence). Trimming at V came to 3 bases and at J to 7 bases, leaving 2 bases not matched to a gene. The CDR3 has 15 residues. CDR3 coding DNA: TGTGCCAGCAGCCAGGGACTAGCGGGAGTAAATGAGCAGTTCTTC. Amino acids: CASSQGLAGVNEQFF.

This clone has just one count. The chain recombines TRBV28 with TRBJ2-7; TRBD2 aligns across 9 bases. The CDR3 length is 14 residues. The germline CDR1 and CDR2 sequences are MDHEN and SYDVKM. V gave up 3 bases and J gave up 7 bases; unmatched junction bases: 7. The CDR3 DNA follows: TGTGCCAGCAGTTTGCCTAGCGGGACCGATGAGCAGTACTTC. This sequence encodes CASSLPSGTDEQYF.

The V and J genes are TRBV19 and TRBJ1-4; no definite D call. CDR3 length equals 14 residues. Germline V lookup: CDR1 LNHDA, CDR2 SQIVND (reference sequence). Trimming removed 4 bases at V and 0 bases at J, with 6 bases between. The DNA for the CDR3 is TGTGCCAGTAGTAGAACAGCAACTAATGAAAAACTGTTTTTT. It encodes CASSRTATNEKLFF.

V is TRBV19 and J is TRBJ2-7; maybe TRBD1 (5 bases). In germline, CDR1 is LNHDA, CDR2 SQIVND (reference sequence). The CDR3 is 14 residues long. The V end lost 6 bases, the J end lost 2 bases, and 14 bases lay between the germline ends. CDR3 sequence: CASRSLGQAYEQYF. CDR3 coding DNA: TGTGCCAGTAGAAGTTTAGGACAAGCCTACGAGCAGTACTTC. The full variable domain, in which reference TRBV19 and TRBJ2-7 provide the parts outside the CDR3, is DGGITQSPKYLFRKEGQNVTLSCEQNLNHDAMYWYRQDPGQGLRLIYYSQIVNDFQKGDIAEGYSVSREKKESFPLTVTSAQKNPTAFYLCASRSLGQAYEQYFGPGTRLTVT.

The chain is built from TRBV10-1 and TRBJ1-2; 8 bases map to TRBD1. The V segment lost 0 bases and the J segment 7 bases; nucleotides outside the gene matches: 4. The length of the CDR3 is 14 residues. Germline V lookup: CDR1 WNHNN, CDR2 SYGVQD (reference sequence). The CDR3 region has the DNA TGCGCCAGCAGTGAGTCGGACAGGGCAGGTGGCTACACCTTC. Translated, it gives CASSESDRAGGYTF.

This clone has only one observation. The chain joins TRBV28 to TRBJ1-2, with D unresolved. The germline V and J ends were trimmed by 7 bases and 6 bases, with 15 bases remaining between them. There are 13 residues in the CDR3. Germline V lookup: CDR1 MDHEN, CDR2 SYDVKM. CDR3 residues: CASIPDGLNGYTF. The CDR3 DNA follows: TGTGCCAGCATTCCTGACGGGTTAAATGGCTACACCTTC.

The chain recombines TRBV7-9 with TRBJ1-1; TRBD1 is a possible D gene (5 bases). V lost 5 bases to trimming and J lost 0 bases, with 13 bases between them. The CDR3 length is 15 residues. In germline, CDR1 is SEHNR, CDR2 FQNEAQ (reference sequence). CDR3 loop: CASSPRVPMNTEAFF. The CDR3 nucleotides are TGTGCCAGCAGCCCCAGGGTCCCCATGAACACTGAAGCTTTCTTT.

This clone has just a few counts. CDR3 residues: CSVEMGGVVTEAFF. CDR3 nucleotide sequence: TGCAGCGTTGAAATGGGGGGTGTTGTGACTGAAGCTTTCTTT. This sequence joins TRBV29-1 and TRBJ1-1, with D tentatively TRBD1 (5 bases). The germline V gene has CDR1 SQVTM and CDR2 ANQGSEA. Trimming removed 2 bases at V and 5 bases at J, with 15 bases between. This CDR3 spans 14 amino acids. The variable domain in full, with the rest retrieved from reference TRBV29-1 and TRBJ1-1, is SAVISQKPSRDICQRGTSLTIQCQVDSQVTMMFWYRQQPGQSLTLIATANQGSEATYESGFVIDKFPISRPNLTFSTLTVSNMSPEDSSIYLCSVEMGGVVTEAFFGQGTRLTVV.

A note on this clone: This CDR3 is also generated by other DNA sequences in the sample. This CDR3 is CASSIGGANYGYTF. The DNA for the CDR3 is TGTGCCAGTAGTATAGGCGGAGCTAACTATGGCTACACCTTC. The genes are TRBV19 and TRBJ1-2, with unresolved D. Germline V lookup: CDR1 LNHDA, CDR2 SQIVND (reference sequence). Trimming removed 1 base from V and 0 bases from J, with 6 bases in between. This CDR3 is built from 14 residues.

The chain is built from TRBV19 and TRBJ2-1, with 15 bases fitting TRBD2. With 3 bases clipped from V and 7 bases from J, the junction kept 16 bases outside the gene matches. From germline, CDR1 is LNHDA and CDR2 SQIVND (reference sequence). The CDR3 runs 20 residues. The CDR3 spells CASSIRGTSGRSFAGNEQFF. The CDR3 region has the DNA TGTGCCAGTAGTATTCGTGGGACTAGCGGGAGGAGTTTTGCAGGGAATGAGCAGTTCTTC. The whole variable domain, filled in from reference TRBV19 and TRBJ2-1, reads DGGITQSPKYLFRKEGQNVTLSCEQNLNHDAMYWYRQDPGQGLRLIYYSQIVNDFQKGDIAEGYSVSREKKESFPLTVTSAQKNPTAFYLCASSIRGTSGRSFAGNEQFFGPGTRLTVL.

This chain links TRBV21-1 with TRBJ2-7; no DNA check was done on the table's D call, TRBD2. TRBV21-1 is a known pseudogene. This CDR3 is built from 15 residues. CDR3 loop: CASSNPGLDRYEQYF. The CDR3 nucleotides read TGTGCCAGCAGCAACCCAGGACTAGATAGGTACGAGCAGTACTTC.

The chain has TRBV18 and TRBJ2-7, with TRBD1 matching over 10 bases. The CDR3 is 16 residues long. J lost 3 bases, V lost 1 base, and 6 bases had no gene match. Germline CDR1 and CDR2: KGHSH and LQKENI. The DNA for the CDR3 is TGTGCCAGCTCACCACGGGACAGGGGAGGGGGCTACGAGCAGTACTTC. Translated, it gives CASSPRDRGGGYEQYF.

This chain joins TRBV5-8 and TRBJ2-7, with TRBD2 matching 9 bases. The germline CDR1 and CDR2 sequences are SGHTS and YDEGEE. CDR3 size: 14 residues. The V and J ends lost 2 bases and 5 bases, in that order; junction bases with no gene match: 5. CDR3 sequence (DNA): TGTGCCAGCAGCTTCGATAGCGGGAGAAACGAGCAGTACTTC. It translates to CASSFDSGRNEQYF. The variable domain in full, completed from reference TRBV5-8 and TRBJ2-7, reads EAGVTQSPTHLIKTRGQQATLRCSPISGHTSVYWYQQALGLGLQFLLWYDEGEERNRGNFPPRFSGRQFPNYSSELNVNALELEDSALYLCASSFDSGRNEQYFGPGTRLTVT.

The chain couples TRBV5-1 to TRBJ2-1; the match to TRBD2 covers 10 bases. V shed 2 bases, J shed 8 bases, and the junction held 4 bases outside the gene matches. The CDR3 totals 14 residues. CDR1 SGHRS and CDR2 YFSETQ come from the germline V gene. CDR3 DNA: TGCGCCAGCAGCTTAACTAGCGGGATCGATGAGCAGTTCTTC. This codes for CASSLTSGIDEQFF.

This chain connects TRBV6-5 to TRBJ2-7; TRBD1 agrees at 8 bases. Germline CDR1 MNHEY, CDR2 SVGAGI. This CDR3 is 16 amino acids long. Trimming at V came to 6 bases and at J to 13 bases, leaving 23 bases not matched to a gene. The CDR3 protein is CASRYHTGTGSYSGYF. In DNA, the CDR3 is TGTGCCAGCAGATACCATACCGGGACAGGCTCCTACTCGGGTTACTTC.

V is TRBV12-3 or TRBV12-4 and J is TRBJ1-5, with D tentatively TRBD1 (5 bases). The V end was cut by 3 bases, the J end by 9 bases, with 12 bases between. This CDR3 has 13 residues. The CDR3 spells CASSFRVRWPQHF. In DNA form, the CDR3 reads TGTGCCAGCAGTTTCAGGGTTAGATGGCCCCAGCATTTT.

This chain links TRBV10-1 with TRBJ2-7; tentative D call: TRBD2 (6 bases). The V gene lost 5 bases and the J gene lost 4 bases, with 12 bases spanning the gap. The CDR3 spans 13 residues. Germline assignment: CDR1 WNHNN and CDR2 SYGVQD (reference sequence). The DNA for the CDR3 is TGCGCCAGCAGTCCGACTAGGTGGTACGAGCAGTACTTC. It codes for CASSPTRWYEQYF.

The chain has TRBV7-7 and TRBJ1-2, with no clear D. Trimming took off 1 base at V and 4 bases at J, with 13 bases between the two ends. The germline V gene has CDR1 SSHAT and CDR2 FNYEAQ (reference sequence). The CDR3 contains 15 residues. The CDR3 spells CASSLVPWRSYGYTF. In DNA form, the CDR3 reads TGTGCCAGCAGCTTAGTCCCTTGGCGGAGCTATGGCTACACCTTC.

CDR3 nucleotide sequence: TGTGCCAGCAGCTCCCCCCCGAAGACTAGCGGGAAGGCCTACGAGCAGTACTTC. It codes for CASSSPPKTSGKAYEQYF. The chain combines TRBV7-8 with TRBJ2-7, with TRBD2 matching 11 bases. CDR3 length: 18 amino acids. V lost 4 bases and J lost 2; bases outside the gene matches: 13. Germline CDR1 SGHVS, CDR2 FQNEAQ.

The rearrangement links TRBV28 to TRBJ2-3, with 11 bases identical to TRBD2. V lost 2 bases to trimming and J lost 5 bases; unmatched junction nucleotides: 9. CDR3 length: 17 amino acids. The germline V gene has CDR1 MDHEN and CDR2 SYDVKM. The CDR3 loop is CASSLLLAGGPGDTQYF. The CDR3 DNA follows: TGTGCCAGCAGTTTACTTTTAGCGGGAGGGCCGGGAGATACGCAGTATTTT.

The V and J genes are TRBV5-3 and TRBJ2-1, with a tentative D call TRBD1 (5 bases). TRBV5-3 is classed as an ORF, of uncertain function. V was cut by 9 bases and J by 3 bases, with 19 bases left in between. CDR3 size: 15 residues. CDR3 amino acids: CATYLGWGDYNEQFF. The CDR3 bases are TGTGCCACTTATCTCGGGTGGGGCGACTACAATGAGCAGTTCTTC.

J is TRBJ2-7 and V is TRBV10-1; unclear D gene. Germline CDR1 and CDR2: WNHNN and SYGVQD (reference sequence). V gave up 3 bases and J gave up 3 bases, with 9 bases separating them. The CDR3 has 13 amino acids. CDR3 nucleotides: TGCGCCAGCAGTGAAGTGGCTAGCTACGAGCAGTACTTC. It yields the protein CASSEVASYEQYF.

This clone was detected only a few times. The rearrangement uses TRBV12-3 or TRBV12-4 and TRBJ2-7, with D maybe TRBD1 (5 bases). V was clipped by 7 bases and J by 3 bases, with 13 bases between them. The length of the CDR3 is 13 residues. The CDR3 bases are TGTGCCAGCAACGCACGAGACAGCTACGAGCAGTACTTC. It codes for CASNARDSYEQYF.